This T cell receptor (beta chain) was documented in a study of blood T cells in healthy people across ages. Overall study findings and caveats: One million T cells yielded diversity estimates that were considered underestimates. The study found TCR beta diversity correlated strongly with naive T cell percentage. Long-lived donors had more naive CD4+ cells and higher diversity than aged donors.

A J-beta primer mix and a sample-barcoded 5' primer were used in a second PCR of about 7 to 12 cycles. TCRdb fed the 5' RACE reads into MiXCR, producing one record per CDR3 protein. Among 1,100,000 or so distinct CDR3 sequences listed, 45% were seen once. Note on this clonotype: Its antigen is undetermined.

J lost 7 bases, V lost 5 bases, and 6 bases had no gene match. The CDR3 sequence is 13 residues long. The V gene's germline CDR1 is DFQATT and CDR2 SNEGSKA (reference sequence). This clonotype originated in a woman aged 55-70 years in good health. This chain uses TRBV20-1 with TRBJ2-1; 9 positions match TRBD2. Sequences were obtained from blood. CDR3 region: CSARRSGRNEQFF. The CDR3 coding sequence is TGCAGTGCTCGCCGTAGCGGGAGAAATGAGCAGTTCTTC.